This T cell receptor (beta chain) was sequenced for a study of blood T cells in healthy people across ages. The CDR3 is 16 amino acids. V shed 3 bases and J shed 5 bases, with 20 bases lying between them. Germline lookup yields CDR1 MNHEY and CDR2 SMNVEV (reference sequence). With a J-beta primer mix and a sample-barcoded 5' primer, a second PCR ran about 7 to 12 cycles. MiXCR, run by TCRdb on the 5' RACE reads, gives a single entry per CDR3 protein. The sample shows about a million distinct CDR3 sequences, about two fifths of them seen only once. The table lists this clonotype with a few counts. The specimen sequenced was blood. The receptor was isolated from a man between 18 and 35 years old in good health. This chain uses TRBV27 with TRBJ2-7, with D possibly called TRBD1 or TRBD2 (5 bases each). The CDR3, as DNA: TGTGCCAGCAGTTTTCCCCTCAGTAGTGGGGGTCACGAGCAGTACTTC. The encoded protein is CASSFPLSSGGHEQYF.